This T cell receptor beta chain was captured in a study of cytomegalovirus exposure and HLA in healthy donors. Study summary: The Caucasian-associated ancestry cluster contained 81% of the 300 to 400 genotyped donors.

Primers included in the PCR were 60 Vbeta and 13 Jbeta primers. The authors' processing: In a later analysis, the count reached 76 million or so unique TCR beta chains, with roughly 9.9 million shared. Assay: immunoSEQ multiplex PCR; the TCRdb copy retains only in-frame clones and omits some. For V, J and clone size, that table is used; D and trimming come from the DNA. The sample includes 90,000 to 110,000 clones, around 85% seen only once; the top ten take about 6.9%. Study conclusions and caveats: Researchers catalogued roughly 150 TCR beta chains as cytomegalovirus-associated. Solely CMV serostatus was available to characterize immune exposure.

The length of the CDR3 is 15 residues. On this clone: Antigen: not known.

The receptor's source is a young man in good health and CMV-seropositive. Sequencing input: PBMCs. The V gene is TRBV21-1, the J gene TRBJ2-3; TRBD2 was called by the table and not checked on the DNA. TRBV21-1 is marked as a pseudogene. CDR3 region: CASSKRAGSTDTQYF. The DNA for the CDR3 is TGTGCCAGCAGCAAAAGGGCGGGGAGCACAGATACGCAGTATTTT.